One sample yielded the 14 T cell receptor beta chains listed below, sequenced in a study of tumor and adjacent non-tumor tissue in lung cancer. The library came from three nested PCR rounds adapted from ARM-PCR protocols. MiXCR was run by TCRdb on the multiplex PCR reads, yielding one entry per CDR3 protein. The repertoire holds roughly 67,000 distinct CDR3 sequences, with 60% as singletons. RNA was extracted from bulk tissue without any cell sorting. The sequencing sample was made of lung tumor tissue. The receptors shown here come from a man in his fifties or sixties with non-small cell lung cancer.

V and J are TRBV21-1 and TRBJ1-5; the table calls TRBD1, which could not be checked here. TRBV21-1 is a pseudogene locus. The CDR3 covers 19 residues. The CDR3 nucleotides are TGTGCCAGCAGCAAAGGGGTCACGCGGGCGCCCTATAGCAATCAGCCCCAGCATTTT. Residues: CASSKGVTRAPYSNQPQHF.

The rearrangement joins TRBV6-1 to TRBJ2-7, with D perhaps TRBD1 or TRBD2 (6 bases each). Trimming took 8 bases from V and 6 from J, leaving 17 bases between them. Germline V gene data show CDR1 as MNHNS and CDR2 as SASEGT. The CDR3 is 13 amino acids. DNA for the CDR3: TGTGCCAGCTGGTTACGGGGGCCCCGCGAGCAGTACTTC. This codes for CASWLRGPREQYF.

The V call is TRBV29-1, the J call TRBJ2-3; perhaps TRBD2 as D (6 bases). Per the germline V gene, CDR1 is SQVTM and CDR2 is ANQGSEA. Trimming stripped 5 bases from V and 3 bases from J, with 15 bases between. There are 14 residues in the CDR3. CDR3 in amino acids: CSVTRGWITDTQYF. The CDR3 DNA follows: TGCAGCGTTACTCGGGGGTGGATAACAGATACGCAGTATTTT.

V is TRBV11-2 and J is TRBJ2-7, with a weak D call TRBD1 (5 bases). The CDR3 runs 14 residues. Germline loops: CDR1 SGHAT, CDR2 FQNNGV. With 6 bases removed from V and 4 bases from J, the gap between germline ends came to 16 bases. In nucleotides, the CDR3 is TGTGCCAGCAGACAACCAGGGATGGGGTACGAGCAGTACTTC. It yields the protein CASRQPGMGYEQYF.

Comment on this clonotype: One end of the junction varies from germline; a read error may be responsible. The chain uses TRBV7-9 and TRBJ1-1; perhaps TRBD1 as D (5 bases). The CDR3 loop spans 13 amino acids. Germline CDR1 and CDR2: SEHNR and FQNEAQ (reference sequence). The CDR3 sequence: CASRETGETEASF. The CDR3 DNA sequence: TGTGCCAGCAGAGAGACGGGGGAGACTGAAGCTTCCTTT.

Concerning this clonotype itself: The conserved phenylalanine or tryptophan normally closing the CDR3 is absent here, so this likely arose from a read error. The DNA is left out, because the CDR3 cannot be placed on it with certainty; the CDR3 is given as TCRdb lists it. This chain links TRBV6-2 or TRBV6-3 with TRBJ1-6; TRBD1, the table's D call, lacks a check against the DNA. With termini counted, the CDR3 has 14 amino acids. Germline V gene lookup returns CDR1 MNHEY and CDR2 SVGEGT. CDR3 residues: CASREQGFVSPLRL.

Of note for this clonotype: Compared with germline, one end of the junction differs, possibly owing to a read error. The V call is TRBV12-3 or TRBV12-4, the J call TRBJ2-3; possibly TRBD1 for D (5 bases). This CDR3 is 12 amino acids long. CDR3 amino acids: CASSVTGDTQYF. CDR3 DNA: TGTGCTAGCAGTGTCACAGGAGATACGCAGTATTTT.

Remarks on this clonotype: The conserved closing phenylalanine or tryptophan is absent in this CDR3, likely reflecting a read error. The chain employs TRBV5-5 and TRBJ2-3; TRBD1 matches at 7 bases. Germline CDR1 and CDR2: SGHKS and YYEKEE (reference sequence). The CDR3 extends over 16 amino acids. CDR3 sequence: CAGSPLLTGITDTQYS. CDR3 nucleotide sequence: TGTGCCGGCAGCCCGTTGTTGACAGGGATCACAGATACGCAGTATTCT.

Turning to this clonotype: It may be a read error: a sequence one base away is much more abundant. The chain joins TRBV28 to TRBJ2-7; D not resolved. CDR3 length equals 14 residues. The V gene lost 8 bases and the J gene lost 8 bases, with 22 bases spanning the gap. Germline V lookup: CDR1 MDHEN, CDR2 SYDVKM. The CDR3 reads CASQDRPPPWKQYF. CDR3 coding DNA: TGTGCCAGCCAGGACCGACCCCCTCCCTGGAAGCAGTACTTC.

On this clonotype: Relative to the germline gene, one junction end is altered; a read error may explain this. This chain uses TRBV11-2 with TRBJ2-7; D unresolved. The CDR3 extends over 15 amino acids. Germline V gene lookup returns CDR1 SGHAT and CDR2 FQNNGV. The CDR3 loop reads CASSSIGSGAYEENF. The DNA of the CDR3 is TGTGCCAGCAGCTCCATAGGGTCTGGCGCCTACGAGGAGAACTTC.

This clonotype was seen just once. As the CDR3 is not closed by the conserved phenylalanine or tryptophan, this likely results from a read error. The chain is built from TRBV11-3 and TRBJ2-3; 7 bases agree with TRBD2. This CDR3 spans 16 amino acids. The V gene's germline CDR1 is SGHNT and CDR2 YENEEA. V trimming: 10 bases; J trimming: 4 bases; junction bases outside the gene matches: 17. CDR3 amino acids: CANSPGTIGFADTQYY. CDR3 nucleotide sequence: TGTGCCAATAGCCCAGGGACTATCGGGTTTGCAGATACGCAGTATTAT.

The rearrangement links TRBV10-3 to TRBJ2-7; tentatively, D is TRBD2 (5 bases). V shed 5 bases and J shed 4 bases, with 12 bases lying between them. Germline lookup yields CDR1 ENHRY and CDR2 SYGVKD. The CDR3 contains 13 residues. The CDR3 reads CAISFVEAYEQYF. CDR3 bases: TGTGCCATCAGTTTCGTGGAGGCATACGAGCAGTACTTC.

This chain links TRBV29-1 with TRBJ2-7; perhaps TRBD1 as D (5 bases). Germline values: CDR1 SQVTM, CDR2 ANQGSEA. The CDR3 covers 13 residues. CDR3 nucleotide sequence: TGCAGTGTTCGGATAGGGGAACCCTACGAGCAGTACTTC. It translates to CSVRIGEPYEQYF.

As to this clonotype: Lacking the conserved final phenylalanine or tryptophan, this CDR3 likely reflects a read error. The chain recombines TRBV6-6 with TRBJ1-2, with 8 positions matching TRBD1. Germline loops: CDR1 MNHNY, CDR2 SVGAGI (reference sequence). This CDR3 spans 14 amino acids. Unmatched junction bases numbered 10, after V lost 2 bases and J lost 11 bases. The CDR3 sequence: CASSYGGQGGGYTS. The DNA of the CDR3 is TGTGCCAGCAGTTACGGTGGACAGGGAGGGGGATACACCTCC.